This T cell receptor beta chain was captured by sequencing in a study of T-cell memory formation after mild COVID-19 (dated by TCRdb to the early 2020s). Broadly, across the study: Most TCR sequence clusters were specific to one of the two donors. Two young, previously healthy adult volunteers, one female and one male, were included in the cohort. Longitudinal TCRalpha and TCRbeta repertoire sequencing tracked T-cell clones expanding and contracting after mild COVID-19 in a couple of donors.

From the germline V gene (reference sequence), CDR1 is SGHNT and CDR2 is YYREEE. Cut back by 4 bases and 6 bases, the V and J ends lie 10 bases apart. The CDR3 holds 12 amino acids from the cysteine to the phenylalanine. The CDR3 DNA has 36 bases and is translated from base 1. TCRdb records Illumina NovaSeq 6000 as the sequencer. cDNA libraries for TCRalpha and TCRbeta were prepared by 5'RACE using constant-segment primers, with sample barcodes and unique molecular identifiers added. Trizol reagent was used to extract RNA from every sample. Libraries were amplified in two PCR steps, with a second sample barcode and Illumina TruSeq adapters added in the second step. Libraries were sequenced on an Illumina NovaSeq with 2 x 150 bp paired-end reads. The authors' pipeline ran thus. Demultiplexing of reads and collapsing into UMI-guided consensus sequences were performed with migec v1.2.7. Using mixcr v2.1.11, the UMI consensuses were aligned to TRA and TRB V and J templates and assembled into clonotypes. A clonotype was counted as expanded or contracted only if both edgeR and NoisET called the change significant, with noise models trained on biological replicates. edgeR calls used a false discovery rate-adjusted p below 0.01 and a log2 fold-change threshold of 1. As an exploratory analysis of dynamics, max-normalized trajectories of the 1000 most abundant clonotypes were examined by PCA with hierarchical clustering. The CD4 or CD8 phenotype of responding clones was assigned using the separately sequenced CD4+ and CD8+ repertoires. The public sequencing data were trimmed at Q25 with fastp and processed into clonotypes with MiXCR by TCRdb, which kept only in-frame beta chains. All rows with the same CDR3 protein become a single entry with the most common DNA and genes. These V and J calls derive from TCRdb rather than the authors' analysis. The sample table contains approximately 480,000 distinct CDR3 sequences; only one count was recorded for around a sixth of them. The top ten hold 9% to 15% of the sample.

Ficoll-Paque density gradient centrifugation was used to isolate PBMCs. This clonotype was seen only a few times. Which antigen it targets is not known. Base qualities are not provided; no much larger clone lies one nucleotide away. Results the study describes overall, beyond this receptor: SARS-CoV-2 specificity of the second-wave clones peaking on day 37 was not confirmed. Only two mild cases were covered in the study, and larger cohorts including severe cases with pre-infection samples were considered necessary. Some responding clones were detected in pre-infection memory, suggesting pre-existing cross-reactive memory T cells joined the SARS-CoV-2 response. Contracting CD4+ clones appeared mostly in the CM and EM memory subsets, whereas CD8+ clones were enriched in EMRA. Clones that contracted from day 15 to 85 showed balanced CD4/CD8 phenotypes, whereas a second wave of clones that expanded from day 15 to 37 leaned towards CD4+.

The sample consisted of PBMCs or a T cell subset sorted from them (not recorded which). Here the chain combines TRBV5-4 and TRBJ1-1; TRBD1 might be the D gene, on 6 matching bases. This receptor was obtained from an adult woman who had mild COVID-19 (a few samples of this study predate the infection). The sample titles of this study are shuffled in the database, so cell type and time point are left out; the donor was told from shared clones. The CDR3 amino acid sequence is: CASSQDSPEAFF. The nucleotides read TGTGCCAGCAGCCAGGACAGCCCTGAAGCTTTCTTT. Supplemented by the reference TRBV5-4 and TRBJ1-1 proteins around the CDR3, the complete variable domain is ETGVTQSPTHLIKTRGQQVTLRCSSQSGHNTVSWYQQALGQGPQFIFQYYREEENGRGNFPPRFSGLQFPNYSSELNVNALELDDSALYLCASSQDSPEAFFGQGTRLTVV.